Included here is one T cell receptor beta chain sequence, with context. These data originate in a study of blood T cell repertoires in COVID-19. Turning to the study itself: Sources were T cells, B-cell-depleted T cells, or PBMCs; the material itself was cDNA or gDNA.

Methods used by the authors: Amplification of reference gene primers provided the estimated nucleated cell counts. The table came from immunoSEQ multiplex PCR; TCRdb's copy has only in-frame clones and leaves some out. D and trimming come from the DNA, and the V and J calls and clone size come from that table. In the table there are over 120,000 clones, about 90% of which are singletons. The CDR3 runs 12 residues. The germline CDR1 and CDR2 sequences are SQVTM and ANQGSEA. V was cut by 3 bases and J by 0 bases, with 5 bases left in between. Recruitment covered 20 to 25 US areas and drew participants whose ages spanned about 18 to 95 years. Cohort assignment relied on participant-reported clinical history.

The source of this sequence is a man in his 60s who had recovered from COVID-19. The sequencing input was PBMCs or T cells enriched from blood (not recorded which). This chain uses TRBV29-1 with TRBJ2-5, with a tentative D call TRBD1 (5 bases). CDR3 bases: TGCAGCGTTGACAGGGACCAAGAGACCCAGTACTTC. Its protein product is CSVDRDQETQYF.